This T cell receptor beta chain was sequenced during a study of OX40 agonist ivuxolimab in advanced cancers. Assay: immunoSEQ multiplex PCR; the TCRdb copy retains only in-frame clones and omits some. The sample lists about 69,000 clones; roughly 80% were seen once. The length of the CDR3 is 15 residues. V was clipped by 0 bases and J by 4 bases, with 10 bases between them. Per the germline V gene, CDR1 is SGDLS and CDR2 is YYNGEE. This TCR was recovered from an adult with an advanced solid tumor such as melanoma, head and neck, liver or kidney cancer. The gene calls are TRBV9 and TRBJ2-2; D call uncertain. Sequencing was performed on CD4+ or CD8+ T cells sorted from blood, taken in a trial of the OX40 agonist ivuxolimab. The CDR3 protein is CASSVGTVSTGELFF. Written as DNA, the CDR3 is TGTGCCAGCAGCGTAGGGACCGTTAGCACCGGGGAGCTGTTTTTT.